This paragraph reports one T cell receptor beta chain. The target antigen is unknown. The germline CDR1 and CDR2 sequences are SGHAT and FQNNGV. This CDR3 comprises 17 residues. Trimming took off 5 bases at V and 7 bases at J, with 26 bases between the two ends. The primer mix had 60 Vbeta and 13 Jbeta primers. Generated by immunoSEQ multiplex PCR, the TCRdb table keeps only in-frame clones and is missing some. In the table there are 190,000 or so clones, less than 85% of which are singletons. The sample comes from a study of cytomegalovirus exposure and HLA in healthy donors. General study results and limits: Later analysis identified several of the most significant clusters that appeared linked to common viral pathogens. The study listed 150 to 200 cytomegalovirus-associated TCR beta chains. Presence/absence analyses rested on an assumption that sequencing depth was roughly uniform across donors.

Sequenced material: PBMCs. The chain employs TRBV11-2 and TRBJ1-2; D call uncertain. The sequence was obtained from a boy aged 5 to 17 in good health and CMV-seronegative. The CDR3 DNA sequence: TGTGCCAGCAGCCTCGACCTCGGGAAGGGCCCCCTATCTGGCTACACCTTC. Its protein product is CASSLDLGKGPLSGYTF.